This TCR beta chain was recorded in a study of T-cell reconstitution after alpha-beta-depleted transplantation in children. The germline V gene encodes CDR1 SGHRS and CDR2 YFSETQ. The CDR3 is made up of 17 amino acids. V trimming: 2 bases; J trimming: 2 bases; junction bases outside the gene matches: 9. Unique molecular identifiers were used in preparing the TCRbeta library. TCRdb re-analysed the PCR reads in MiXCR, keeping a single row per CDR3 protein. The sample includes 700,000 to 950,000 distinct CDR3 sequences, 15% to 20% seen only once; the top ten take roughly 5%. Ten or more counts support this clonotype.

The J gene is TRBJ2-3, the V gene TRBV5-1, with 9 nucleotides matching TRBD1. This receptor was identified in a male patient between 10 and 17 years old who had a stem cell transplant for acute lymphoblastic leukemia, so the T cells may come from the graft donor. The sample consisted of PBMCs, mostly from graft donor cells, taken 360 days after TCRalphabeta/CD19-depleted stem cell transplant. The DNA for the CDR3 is TGCGCCAGCAGCTTCCTAACCGGGACAGGGATCACAGATACGCAGTATTTT. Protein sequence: CASSFLTGTGITDTQYF.